This T cell receptor beta chain came from a study of T cells in Graves' hyperthyroidism and ophthalmopathy (dated by TCRdb to between 2017 and 2020). Background on the whole study: Peripheral blood samples were taken at initial diagnosis, before any treatment was given. TCR V-J signatures able to tell the groups apart were searched for in a discovery cohort of 90 to 100 patients, of whom roughly 42 had Graves' ophthalmopathy and about 60 had stable Graves' hyperthyroidism. The paper reports TCR Vbeta CDR3 sequencing of some 140 peripheral blood samples: approximately 41 ophthalmopathy, roughly 74 hyperthyroidism and around 17 progressor patients. Prospective prediction of ophthalmopathy was tested in an independent validation cohort consisting of 18 to 20 hyperthyroidism patients and around 16 patients who later progressed to ophthalmopathy. In several Graves' hyperthyroidism patients, the study also compared T-cell repertoires from thyroid tissue with T-cell repertoires from blood. The 85 to 100 discovery patients were divided at random into training and test sets in a 7:3 ratio. Following sampling, methimazole starting at 30 mg daily was given to hyperthyroidism patients, and high-dose intravenous methylprednisolone was given to ophthalmopathy patients.

To note about this clonotype: Its antigen is unknown. No quality values exist for individual bases; no much larger clone is one base distant.

Inclusive of the bounding cysteine and phenylalanine, the CDR3 is 16 residues long. The sequence is cut down to CDR3 DNA, 48 bases in frame from base 1. V loses 2 bases at its end and J loses 0 bases; junction bases beyond the gene matches: 5. The CDR1 and CDR2 encoded by the germline V gene are SGHDT and YYEEEE. TCR beta CDR3 regions were amplified from RNA transcripts. A first-round RT-PCR of the TCR CDR3 used the HTBI primer set with the Qiagen OneStep RT-PCR kit. Libraries were constructed in a second round of multiplex PCR, after which size selection and purification were performed. Libraries were sequenced paired-end with 100 bp reads on an Illumina HiSeq2000. The source study handled its data this way. SOAPnuke was used to process the raw data, throwing out any read that contained adapters or uncalled bases, had a mean Phred below 15, or lacked an exact constant-primer or identifier match. High-quality paired reads were merged using COPE v1.2.5, and each unique nucleotide sequence was defined as a clonotype. MiTCR v1.1 was used to align clonotypes to the IMGT TRBV, TRBD and TRBJ reference segments. The analysis was restricted to V-J combinations with a frequency above 0.0001, which together covered roughly 99% of the repertoires. The TCS score was defined as F50 (clonal expansion) divided by E x V (chaos), with BLOSUM62-based TCRdist calculated between CDR3 peptides within each V-J. Welch's t-statistics and random forest reduced around 510 V-J features to under 15, which were used in a naive Bayes classifier (R e1071). TCRdb itself trimmed the public reads at Q25 with fastp, ran MiXCR and retained productive beta chains. Rows with one shared CDR3 protein collapse into an entry with the most common genes and DNA. TCRdb's processing, not the study's, gives the V and J calls here. This sample holds 600,000 or so distinct CDR3 sequences; more than 12% were observed only once. The ten top clones hold around an eighth of the sample.

Overall results and qualifications from the work: During validation, the model predicted progression to ophthalmopathy a median of about 6.3 months ahead of onset, with almost 71% sensitivity and more than 72% specificity. No statistical method was used to set the sample size in advance, and investigators knew the group allocation. A model built on a 13 V-J signature distinguished ophthalmopathy from stable hyperthyroidism, reaching roughly 88% sensitivity and around 82% specificity in cross-validation and 80%/75% in testing. Most expanded thyroid clonotypes (frequency above 0.001) were also found in blood, which suggests that blood repertoires may mirror thyroid immune responses.

Ophthalmopathy patients had moderately to severely active disease, with a Clinical Activity Score of 3 or more, a NOSPECS grade of 4 or more, and a disease duration of less than 3 months. Patients with uncontrolled infections, other autoimmune diseases, pregnancy or lactation were excluded. Diagnoses were based on clinical symptoms, serum thyroxine and TRAb, thyroid ultrasound and orbital computed tomography. Ficoll-Paque density gradient centrifugation was used to isolate PBMCs from about 9.4 ml of fresh peripheral blood. Total RNA was extracted using Trizol reagent, and RNA quality was assessed on an Agilent 2100 Bioanalyzer.

Material: blood. Here the chain combines TRBV5-6 and TRBJ2-1, with 7 bases in between that match TRBD2. The sequence was obtained from a woman between 50 and 59 years old with Graves' ophthalmopathy. The DNA sequence is given as TGTGCCAGCAGCTTAAGCGGGGCGAGCTCCTACAATGAGCAGTTCTTC. Its protein reads: CASSLSGASSYNEQFF.